This T cell receptor beta chain was sequenced for a study of T cell repertoires in cytomegalovirus infection. Study summary: It was the public TCR beta signatures that indicated both CMV infection and matching HLA type. The study's findings and limits: HLA-C-restricted CMV clonotypes gave the most frequent clonotype in two of eight donors.

Each CDR3 protein is one row after TCRdb ran MiXCR on the reads. The table shows hundreds of thousands of distinct CDR3 sequences, with around a sixth occurring only once. The CDR3 has 15 amino acids. V lost 0 bases to trimming and J lost 3 bases, with 12 bases between them. Germline loops: CDR1 SGHRS, CDR2 YFSETQ. This clonotype was picked up one time. The antigen is not known. Sequencing input: PBMCs. The chain uses TRBV5-1 and TRBJ1-1; D gene uncertain. This TCR was recovered from a human donor in good health (CMV status not recorded). Some clones in this sample may be carry-over from other donors' samples. The DNA of the CDR3 is TGCGCCAGCAGCTTGGGGGCCCGTTTAGACACTGAAGCTTTCTTT. This sequence encodes CASSLGARLDTEAFF.